This T cell receptor (beta chain) was observed in a study of OX40 agonist ivuxolimab in advanced cancers. Looking at the study overall: Patients were dosed with the agonistic anti-OX40 (CD134) antibody ivuxolimab. Whole-study results and caveats: Low clonal expansion, among the lowest seen, marked partial responders at 0.1-3.0 mg/kg. A proportion of nonresponders additionally exhibited low normalized T-cell clonal expansion.

The data were produced by immunoSEQ multiplex PCR, yet TCRdb's version contains in-frame clones alone and is incomplete. The table lists 9,500 to 15,000 clones, about 76% of them singletons. The CDR3 covers 13 residues. Trimming cost V 4 bases and J 3 bases, with 10 bases left between them. From germline, CDR1 is MNHEY and CDR2 SVGAGI. As concerns this clone: Its antigen is not identified.

This clonotype was sampled from an adult with an advanced solid tumor such as melanoma, head and neck, liver or kidney cancer. The source material was CD4+ or CD8+ T cells sorted from blood, sampled in a trial of the OX40 agonist ivuxolimab. The chain couples TRBV6-5 to TRBJ2-7; no clear D gene. The CDR3 DNA reads TGTGCCAGCAGTTTAGGCCGGAACTACGAGCAGTACTTC. This codes for CASSLGRNYEQYF.